This TCR beta chain was found in a study of identical twins. Unique molecular identifiers were in the cDNA, with template-switch universal primer binding. TCRdb re-called the 5' RACE reads with MiXCR, one entry per CDR3 protein. The sample has under 1 million distinct CDR3 sequences; 9% to 15% are singletons. Remarks on this clonotype: The antigen is undetermined.

The study's findings and limits: Fewer insertions were carried by abundant cord blood beta clonotypes, but none was seen in memory repertoires. An excess of low generation probability was shown by twin-shared out-of-frame alpha sequences.

Trimming pared 5 bases from V and 3 bases from J, leaving 11 bases between. The CDR3 totals 14 residues. These same data were also listed under a study on yellow fever vaccine responses in identical twins.

The sequenced material came from PBMCs. The TCR comes from a woman under 30 in good health. The chain uses TRBV12-3 or TRBV12-4 and TRBJ1-5; the D is unclear. In DNA, the CDR3 is TGTGCCAGCAGTCCGGGGAGGATCAATCAGCCCCAGCATTTT. Its protein is CASSPGRINQPQHF.